Presented here are 20 T cell receptor beta chains from one specimen sequenced in a study of cytomegalovirus exposure and HLA in healthy donors. Use of 60 Vbeta and 13 Jbeta primers characterized the PCR. Some clones are missing from TCRdb's copy, which holds only in-frame ones; the method was immunoSEQ multiplex PCR. The sample comprises 110,000 or so clones, around 73% of which are singletons, and about 8.4% rests with the top ten. Sequencing used PBMCs. Every receptor here comes from a man aged 35-49 years in good health and CMV-seronegative.

The genes are TRBV28 and TRBJ1-5; 10 bases line up with TRBD1. The CDR3 consists of 14 residues. Germline V CDR1 and CDR2: MDHEN, SYDVKM. V lost 3 bases, J lost 7 bases, and 3 bases stayed unmatched. The CDR3 DNA reads TGTGCCAGCAGTTTCGGGACAGGGGACCAGCCCCAGCATTTT. Protein: CASSFGTGDQPQHF.

The rearrangement links TRBV25-1 to TRBJ1-1, with a weak D call TRBD1 (5 bases). The CDR3 has 16 residues. Germline CDR1 MGHDK, CDR2 SYGVNS. V gave up 5 bases and J gave up 0 bases, with 16 bases separating them. The CDR3 sequence is CASSRGGVQLNTEAFF. The DNA for the CDR3 is TGTGCCAGCAGTCGTGGGGGGGTCCAACTGAACACTGAAGCTTTCTTT.

The chain is built from TRBV7-3 and TRBJ1-5; D possibly corresponds to TRBD1 (5 bases). Germline CDR1 SGHTA, CDR2 FQGTGA. Trimming removed 2 bases at V and 4 bases at J, with 15 bases between. The CDR3 contains 16 residues. The CDR3: CASSLESGTYNQPQHF. The CDR3 bases are TGTGCCAGCAGCTTAGAATCTGGGACTTATAATCAGCCCCAGCATTTT.

This clone was recorded a few times. The V gene is TRBV5-5, the J gene TRBJ2-1, with 12 bases fitting TRBD2. Trimming removed 5 bases from V and 7 bases from J; junction bases left unmatched: 7. Germline loops: CDR1 SGHKS, CDR2 YYEKEE (reference sequence). CDR3 length: 15 amino acids. CDR3 bases: TGTGCCAGCAGTTTTCTAGCGGGGGGGCCAAATGAGCAGTTCTTC. Its protein is CASSFLAGGPNEQFF.

Only one count was recorded for this clone. V gene TRBV9 combines with J gene TRBJ2-5, with 10 positions matching TRBD1. CDR3 size: 13 residues. Germline loops: CDR1 SGDLS, CDR2 YYNGEE. V lost 6 bases to trimming and J lost 5 bases; unmatched junction nucleotides: 4. CDR3: CASNRDRGETQYF. In DNA, the CDR3 is TGTGCCAGCAATAGGGACAGGGGTGAGACCCAGTACTTC.

This sequence joins TRBV2 and TRBJ1-6, with D uncertain. CDR3 length: 13 amino acids. Trimming took 11 bases from V and 13 from J, leaving 21 bases between them. The germline V gene has CDR1 SNHLY and CDR2 FYNNEI. DNA for the CDR3: TGTGCCGCCCAGCGGATGGACCGGTCCCCCCTCCACTTT. Translation gives CAAQRMDRSPLHF.

The rearrangement links TRBV29-1 to TRBJ1-1; no clear D gene. The CDR3 length is 12 residues. Trimming removed 4 bases from V and 0 bases from J, with 6 bases in between. In germline, CDR1 is SQVTM, CDR2 ANQGSEA. CDR3 amino acids: CSVASLNTEAFF. CDR3 coding DNA: TGCAGCGTTGCGAGTCTGAACACTGAAGCTTTCTTT. Supplemented by reference TRBV29-1 and TRBJ1-1, the full variable domain reads SAVISQKPSRDICQRGTSLTIQCQVDSQVTMMFWYRQQPGQSLTLIATANQGSEATYESGFVIDKFPISRPNLTFSTLTVSNMSPEDSSIYLCSVASLNTEAFFGQGTRLTVV.

By share, this clone counts as medium-sized. This rearrangement joins TRBV6-4 to TRBJ2-1; TRBD2 agrees at 14 bases. CDR3 size: 16 residues. In germline, CDR1 is MRHNA, CDR2 SNTAGT. V gave up 0 bases and J gave up 7 bases; unmatched junction bases: 2. The CDR3 DNA reads as TGTGCCAGCAGTGACTCGACTAGCGGGGGGGAGAATGAGCAGTTCTTC. The encoded protein is CASSDSTSGGENEQFF.

CDR3: CASSQEFIRTGNEKLFF. CDR3 in DNA: TGCGCCAGCAGCCAAGAGTTTATAAGGACAGGGAACGAAAAACTGTTTTTT. The J gene is TRBJ1-4, the V gene TRBV4-3; 8 bases fit TRBD1. CDR3 length: 17 residues. Germline CDR1 reads LGHNA; CDR2 reads YSLEER. J was trimmed by 8 bases and V by 0 bases; bases with no gene match: 11.

The CDR3 region has the DNA TGTGCCAGCAGGGTTAGCGGGGCTATCACCGGGGAGCTGTTTTTT. Its translation: CASRVSGAITGELFF. The J gene is TRBJ2-2, the V gene TRBV2; 8 nucleotides line up with TRBD2. Germline CDR1 and CDR2: SNHLY and FYNNEI. V gave up 6 bases and J gave up 4 bases; unmatched junction bases: 7. There are 15 residues in the CDR3.

This clone was counted only a few times. The J gene is TRBJ2-1, the V gene TRBV4-1; D perhaps matches TRBD2 (6 bases). V lost 0 bases to trimming and J lost 0 bases, with 12 bases between them. Germline CDR1 and CDR2: MGHRA and YSYEKL. The CDR3 runs 17 residues. The CDR3 DNA follows: TGCGCCAGCAGCCAAGATTATGCGGGGAGCTCCTACAATGAGCAGTTCTTC. Its protein product is CASSQDYAGSSYNEQFF.

The chain has TRBV18 and TRBJ1-1; 8 nucleotides match TRBD1. With 6 bases clipped from V and 1 base from J, the junction kept 4 bases outside the gene matches. The CDR3 runs 14 residues. Germline lookup yields CDR1 KGHSH and CDR2 LQKENI. CDR3 residues: CASSPGQANTEAFF. The CDR3, as DNA: TGTGCCAGCTCCCCGGGACAGGCGAACACTGAAGCTTTCTTT.

V and J are TRBV2 and TRBJ2-1; 9 nucleotides match TRBD2. V shed 6 bases and J 9 bases; nucleotides not matched to a gene: 12. Germline values: CDR1 SNHLY, CDR2 FYNNEI. The CDR3 loop spans 15 amino acids. DNA for the CDR3: TGTGCCAGCAGCCCCCCGCGCGGGGGGGCGGGTGAGCAGTTCTTC. It yields the protein CASSPPRGGAGEQFF.

This sequence joins TRBV13 and TRBJ2-1; 12 bases are shared with TRBD2. Germline CDR1 reads PRHDT; CDR2 reads FYEKMQ (reference sequence). The V and J ends lost 4 bases and 2 bases, in that order; junction bases with no gene match: 12. There are 19 residues in the CDR3. CDR3 nucleotides: TGTGCCAGCAGCTCCCGTGAACTAGCGGGGGGCTTCACCTACAATGAGCAGTTCTTC. Its protein is CASSSRELAGGFTYNEQFF.

The chain recombines TRBV2 with TRBJ2-3; D unclear. The CDR3 consists of 13 residues. V was shortened by 2 bases and J by 10 bases, with 13 bases between the two germline ends. From germline, CDR1 is SNHLY and CDR2 FYNNEI. CDR3 nucleotides: TGTGCCAGCAGTGAAAGCCCCGATCGGGCGCAGTATTTT. Encoded protein: CASSESPDRAQYF. Full variable domain (rest looked up from reference TRBV2 and TRBJ2-3): EPEVTQTPSHQVTQMGQEVILRCVPISNHLYFYWYRQILGQKVEFLVSFYNNEISEKSEIFDDQFSVERPDGSNFTLKIRSTKLEDSAMYFCASSESPDRAQYFGPGTRLTVL.

This sequence joins TRBV6-6 and TRBJ1-1; possible D gene TRBD1, 5 bases. This CDR3 contains 15 residues. Looked up from germline, CDR1 is MNHNY and CDR2 is SVGAGI (reference sequence). The V and J ends lost 6 bases and 5 bases respectively, with 19 bases between them. The CDR3 DNA follows: TGTGCCAGCAGGCGTGATGAACTACAGGTTACTGAAGCTTTCTTT. This codes for CASRRDELQVTEAFF.

The gene calls are TRBV7-2 and TRBJ2-2, with a tentative D call TRBD2 (6 bases). The V gene lost 3 bases and the J gene lost 0 bases, with 8 bases spanning the gap. Germline V CDR1 and CDR2: SGHTA, FQGNSA. The CDR3 spans 15 residues. This CDR3 is CASSLGGANTGELFF. CDR3 sequence (DNA): TGTGCCAGCAGCTTGGGCGGGGCGAACACCGGGGAGCTGTTTTTT.

J is TRBJ1-1 and V is TRBV6-1; no firm D call. Germline V lookup: CDR1 MNHNS, CDR2 SASEGT. The CDR3 covers 13 residues. V was cut by 4 bases and J by 4 bases, with 10 bases left in between. As DNA, the CDR3 is TGTGCCAGCAGTGGTAGGTCGGGCACTGAAGCTTTCTTT. Protein product: CASSGRSGTEAFF.

A remark on this clone: The sample has other DNA sequences that encode this CDR3 too. For the CDR3, the DNA is TGTGCCTGGAGCCCCCCACTCGATAAACTGTTTTTT. Protein sequence: CAWSPPLDKLFF. This chain links TRBV30 with TRBJ1-4; no definite D call. The CDR3 is 12 amino acids. Germline CDR1 is GTSNPN and CDR2 is SVGIG (reference sequence). Trimming took 3 bases from V and 11 from J, leaving 13 bases between them. Complete variable domain (other parts from reference TRBV30 and TRBJ1-4): SQTIHQWPATLVQPVGSPLSLECTVEGTSNPNLYWYRQAAGRGLQLLFYSVGIGQISSEVPQNLSASRPQDRQFILSSKKLLLSDSGFYLCAWSPPLDKLFFGSGTQLSVL.

The chain joins TRBV5-4 to TRBJ1-1, with D uncertain. Deletions cut 5 bases from V and 1 base from J, with 9 bases between. CDR1 is SGHNT and CDR2 is YYREEE in the germline V gene (reference sequence). CDR3 length: 13 residues. The CDR3 here is CASRGLGNTEAFF. The CDR3 bases are TGTGCCAGCAGAGGACTTGGGAACACTGAAGCTTTCTTT. The variable domain in full, with the rest retrieved from reference TRBV5-4 and TRBJ1-1, is ETGVTQSPTHLIKTRGQQVTLRCSSQSGHNTVSWYQQALGQGPQFIFQYYREEENGRGNFPPRFSGLQFPNYSSELNVNALELDDSALYLCASRGLGNTEAFFGQGTRLTVV.